The next 19 T cell receptor beta chains were all read from a single sample in a study of long-term antiretroviral therapy in people with HIV. It was version v3.0 of the immunoSEQ assay that was run at survey level. The table came from immunoSEQ multiplex PCR; TCRdb's copy has only in-frame clones and leaves some out. The sample has about 7,100 clones; around 85% are singletons. The sequencing here drew on unsorted PBMCs, taken about 2.5 years before starting antiretroviral therapy. The receptors were sampled from a man aged 40-50 years with HIV.

This chain connects TRBV14 to TRBJ1-2; 12 bases line up with TRBD1. The CDR3 runs to 15 residues. Germline V gene sequence: CDR1 SGHDN, CDR2 FVKESK. V lost 1 base and J lost 8; bases outside the gene matches: 5. The CDR3 region is CASSQAGQGARGYTF. DNA of the CDR3: TGTGCCAGCAGCCAAGCGGGACAGGGGGCTCGCGGCTACACCTTC.

This clone turned up a few times. This specimen includes other DNA sequences encoding the same CDR3. The chain recombines TRBV19 with TRBJ2-7, with D unresolved. CDR3 length equals 14 residues. The germline gives CDR1 LNHDA, CDR2 SQIVND (reference sequence). The V and J ends lost 1 base and 3 bases respectively, with 10 bases between them. The CDR3 loop is CASSIGARGYEQYF. The DNA for the CDR3 is TGTGCCAGTAGTATAGGCGCACGCGGCTACGAGCAGTACTTC.

The chain recombines TRBV30 with TRBJ1-3; D perhaps matches TRBD1 (5 bases). CDR1 and CDR2 (germline): GTSNPN, SVGIG (reference sequence). V gave up 2 bases and J gave up 2 bases, with 13 bases separating them. This CDR3 has 15 amino acids. CDR3 region: CAWSTPAGPGNTIYF. The CDR3 coding sequence is TGTGCCTGGAGTACCCCGGCGGGGCCTGGAAACACCATATATTTT.

In this sample, this clone turned up once. This chain uses TRBV7-2 with TRBJ2-7, with D unresolved. CDR3 length equals 13 residues. V lost 3 bases and J 6 bases, leaving 12 bases between the germline ends. The V gene's germline CDR1 is SGHTA and CDR2 FQGNSA. This CDR3 reads CASSLESVGEQYF. The CDR3 nucleotides read TGTGCCAGCAGCTTGGAAAGCGTCGGCGAGCAGTACTTC.

In DNA, the CDR3 is TGCAGCGCAATCCGGGACACCAACACCGGGGAGCTGTTTTTT. Translating gives CSAIRDTNTGELFF. The chain is built from TRBV29-1 and TRBJ2-2; perhaps TRBD1 as D (6 bases). This CDR3 region has 14 residues. Trimming took 7 bases from V and 2 from J, leaving 14 bases between them. Germline CDR1 SQVTM, CDR2 ANQGSEA.

This clone was seen once. This rearrangement joins TRBV7-8 to TRBJ2-7; 9 bases agree with TRBD1. V shed 3 bases, J shed 3 bases, and the junction held 3 bases outside the gene matches. CDR1 is SGHVS, CDR2 FQNEAQ, per germline. This CDR3 is built from 14 residues. In DNA, the CDR3 is TGTGCCAGCAGCTTGGAGGGACAGGGCTACGAGCAGTACTTC. Amino acid sequence: CASSLEGQGYEQYF.

The gene calls are TRBV5-1 and TRBJ2-2; TRBD1 aligns across 9 bases. CDR1 is SGHRS, CDR2 YFSETQ, per germline. There are 18 residues in the CDR3. V lost 0 bases to trimming and J lost 5 bases; unmatched junction nucleotides: 11. The DNA for the CDR3 is TGCGCCAGCAGCTTGGGAACGGACAGGGGCATGTTTACCGGGGAGCTGTTTTTT. Translated: CASSLGTDRGMFTGELFF.

This chain connects TRBV2 to TRBJ1-2; TRBD1 matches 7 bases. CDR3 length equals 15 residues. The junction had 11 bases not matched to a gene; V was cut back by 6 bases and J by 4 bases. CDR1 is SNHLY, CDR2 FYNNEI, per germline. CDR3 nucleotides: TGTGCCAGCAGGGACAGGCAAGACTTATTCTATGGCTACACCTTC. It specifies CASRDRQDLFYGYTF.

J is TRBJ2-7 and V is TRBV5-5; 10 bases are shared with TRBD1. J was trimmed by 3 bases and V by 4 bases; bases with no gene match: 4. The CDR3 consists of 14 residues. From germline, CDR1 is SGHKS and CDR2 YYEKEE (reference sequence). CDR3 coding DNA: TGTGCCAGCAGCCCGGGACAGGGGATCTACGAGCAGTACTTC. It codes for CASSPGQGIYEQYF.

The chain joins TRBV27 to TRBJ2-7; TRBD1 aligns across 8 bases. V shed 6 bases and J 4 bases; nucleotides not matched to a gene: 8. The CDR3 loop spans 14 amino acids. CDR1 MNHEY and CDR2 SMNVEV come from the germline V gene (reference sequence). CDR3 nucleotide sequence: TGTGCCAGCAGAAATCGGACAGGGACTTACGAGCAGTACTTC. Translated: CASRNRTGTYEQYF.

The rearrangement uses TRBV6-5 and TRBJ2-1; TRBD2 matches at 10 bases. The CDR3 extends over 14 amino acids. Germline-derived CDR1 and CDR2 are MNHEY and SVGAGI. V lost 3 bases, J lost 8 bases, and 4 bases stayed unmatched. CDR3 region: CASSYSGGIDEQFF. The CDR3 DNA reads as TGTGCCAGCAGTTATAGCGGGGGGATCGATGAGCAGTTCTTC.

The chain couples TRBV4-1 to TRBJ1-2; maybe TRBD1 (5 bases). Germline CDR1 and CDR2: MGHRA and YSYEKL. V dropped 2 bases and J dropped 7 bases, with 14 bases sitting between them. The CDR3 totals 14 residues. CDR3 sequence reads: CASSQPRARGGYTF. The CDR3, as DNA: TGCGCCAGCAGCCAACCCAGGGCCAGAGGTGGCTACACCTTC.

The chain uses TRBV5-1 and TRBJ2-3, with D hard to call. The CDR3 covers 11 residues. CDR1 and CDR2 (germline): SGHRS, YFSETQ. Trimming removed 5 bases from V and 3 bases from J, with 4 bases in between. The CDR3 loop is CASRRTDTQYF. The CDR3 DNA sequence: TGCGCCAGCAGGAGAACAGATACGCAGTATTTT.

The rearrangement joins TRBV9 to TRBJ2-7; D ambiguous. The V end lost 7 bases, the J end lost 5 bases, and 10 bases lay between the germline ends. The CDR3 covers 11 residues. In germline, CDR1 is SGDLS, CDR2 YYNGEE. The CDR3 loop reads CASGLPHEQYF. Here the CDR3 DNA reads TGTGCCAGCGGATTACCTCACGAGCAGTACTTC.

The chain is built from TRBV6-5 and TRBJ2-7; D tentatively reads TRBD1 or TRBD2 (5 bases each). Trimming took off 5 bases at V and 4 bases at J, with 15 bases between the two ends. Germline loops: CDR1 MNHEY, CDR2 SVGAGI. The length of the CDR3 is 14 residues. CDR3 amino acids: CASSPRDGEYEQYF. CDR3 in DNA: TGTGCCAGCAGTCCCCGGGACGGGGAGTACGAGCAGTACTTC.

The chain has TRBV6-5 and TRBJ2-7, with 8 bases matching TRBD1. The ends lost 6 bases at V and 3 bases at J; junction bases unmatched: 7. Per germline, CDR1 MNHEY and CDR2 SVGAGI. This CDR3 is 14 amino acids long. The CDR3 loop reads CASRRKGQGYEQYF. Here the CDR3 DNA reads TGTGCCAGCAGGAGGAAAGGACAGGGCTACGAGCAGTACTTC.

The CDR3 loop is CASSVGIQQRSTDTQYF. The CDR3 DNA follows: TGTGCCAGCAGCGTAGGAATCCAGCAGAGAAGCACAGATACGCAGTATTTT. The V and J genes are TRBV9 and TRBJ2-3; no reliable D call. Trimming took off 0 bases at V and 0 bases at J, with 14 bases between the two ends. Germline V lookup: CDR1 SGDLS, CDR2 YYNGEE. The length of the CDR3 is 17 residues.

This sequence joins TRBV27 and TRBJ2-7, with 9 bases lining up with TRBD1. From germline, CDR1 is MNHEY and CDR2 SMNVEV (reference sequence). The CDR3 is made up of 14 amino acids. V dropped 6 bases and J dropped 7; count of bases not matched to a gene: 10. The CDR3 bases are TGTGCCAGCAGGCTGGACAGGGGAGGGGGTGAGCAGTACTTC. As protein: CASRLDRGGGEQYF.

The CDR3 spells CASSLVDVGYGYTF. The CDR3 nucleotides are TGCGCCAGCAGCTTGGTCGACGTGGGTTATGGCTACACCTTC. The chain has TRBV5-1 and TRBJ1-2; D gene unclear. Per germline, CDR1 SGHRS and CDR2 YFSETQ. The CDR3 runs to 14 residues. V was cut by 0 bases and J by 5 bases, with 11 bases left in between.